This entry concerns a single T cell receptor beta chain. The CDR3 length is 15 residues. The sample originates from a study of T cell changes during pregnancy in multiple sclerosis. Sequencing used immunoSEQ multiplex PCR; TCRdb keeps in-frame clones, though not all of them. This sample has about 36,000 clones, with around 90% found just once. This TCR came from a female donor in good health, enrolled as a control in a pregnancy study. Sequenced here: CD4+ T cells from peripheral blood mononuclear cells, sampled after pregnancy. V usage is TRBV12-1 and J usage is TRBJ1-3; no check of the table's D call, TRBD1, against the DNA was made. TRBV12-1 is a documented pseudogene. The CDR3 region has the DNA TGTGCCAGCAGCTTAGGGACAAACTCTGGAAACACCATATATTTT. Its protein product is CASSLGTNSGNTIYF.